This T cell receptor (beta chain) comes out of a study of T cells expressing NK-cell markers (dated by TCRdb to the early 2020s). About the investigation overall: Three sorted T-cell subsets (CD3+CD56+NKG2C+, CD3+CD56+NKG2C- and CD3+CD56-NKG2C+) from fewer than 10 donors had their TCR beta-chain repertoires profiled. Seven of the eight sequenced donors were HCMV-seropositive and one was HCMV-seronegative. The eight sequenced donors were randomly selected healthy volunteers, three men and five women. Libraries were sequenced as 2 x 150 bp reads on Illumina HiSeq 2000/2500, MiSeq or NextSeq. The investigation overall reported the following: It remained unclear whether the expanded NKG2C-expressing T cell clones were specific for HCMV antigens. Those dominant clonotypes were again the most abundant among CD3+CD56-NKG2C+ cells in four donors, at roughly 25-60.1%. In six or seven donors, the dominant CD3+CD56+NKG2C+ clonotypes ranked among the top 10 CD8+ clonotypes, making up roughly 1.0-7.0% of CD8+ T cells.

From cysteine to phenylalanine, the CDR3 is 15 amino acids long. No DNA is given. For CDR1 and CDR2, the germline V gene lists SGHAT and FQNNGV. In the case of this clonotype: Its antigen specificity is not known.

The sequencer listed for this sample is Illumina HiSeq 2000. 5'RACE template switching, by which a universal primer site and unique molecular identifiers were added, was used to make TCR beta cDNA libraries. Synthesis of cDNA was primed from the TCR beta constant segment and was followed by two consecutive PCR amplification steps. The study's processing was this. MIGEC was used to demultiplex reads and group reads by UMI, and MiTCR was used to assemble and quantify clonotypes. To exclude erroneous sequences, only TCR cDNA sequences supported by at least two reads were retained. Downstream repertoire analysis used the tcR package, and clonotypes were matched across fractions by CDR3 nucleotide sequence plus V segment. Antigen specificity was annotated against VDJdb with VDJmatch, allowing one amino acid substitution in CDR3. After the reads were reprocessed by TCRdb, one entry was made per CDR3 protein sequence, with no DNA. The V and J calls were determined by TCRdb, not by the authors. The table of this sample itemizes approximately 550,000 distinct CDR3 sequences. Around 4% of the sample rests with the top ten.

A commercial ELISA kit detecting HCMV-specific IgG in serum was used to determine HCMV serostatus. Ficoll density gradient centrifugation was used to isolate peripheral blood mononuclear cells from blood. This clonotype originated in a man aged 18 to 29 in good health. Donor details come from another sample of the same person, matched by shared clones. The chain is assembled from TRBV11-2 and TRBJ2-7; the TRBD2 assignment by TCRdb is unverifiable without DNA. Sequencing was carried out using blood T cells: a sorted CD56 or NKG2C T cell subset, CD4+ or CD8+ T cells, or bulk PBMC T cells (not recorded which). The CDR3 in this case is CASSFSPREVYEQYF.